These 32 T cell receptor beta chains share one sample of origin, sequenced in a study of cytotoxic CD8 clonotypes in ibrutinib-treated CLL. Generated by immunoSEQ multiplex PCR, the TCRdb table keeps only in-frame clones and is missing some. The sample records tens of thousands of clones, around 84% being singletons. Material: PBMCs, obtained before ibrutinib treatment. The receptor set was obtained from a human donor with chronic lymphocytic leukemia.

The genes are TRBV30 and TRBJ2-1; 12 bases agree with TRBD2. This CDR3 spans 17 amino acids. Germline V gene sequence: CDR1 GTSNPN, CDR2 SVGIG (reference sequence). V lost 0 bases and J lost 8; bases outside the gene matches: 11. CDR3 DNA sequence: TGTGCCTGGAGTGTAGGCCTAGCGGGAGGGCCTATGGATGAGCAGTTCTTC. This encodes CAWSVGLAGGPMDEQFF.

This chain joins TRBV4-1 and TRBJ2-1, with D tentatively TRBD2 (5 bases). CDR1 MGHRA and CDR2 YSYEKL come from the germline V gene. CDR3 length: 17 residues. The germline V and J ends were trimmed by 1 base and 3 bases, with 16 bases remaining between them. The CDR3 nucleotides are TGCGCCAGCAGCCAAGCGCTTGGAAGCGGACTCTACAATGAGCAGTTCTTC. Amino acid sequence: CASSQALGSGLYNEQFF.

The chain uses TRBV13 and TRBJ2-7, with 10 bases that match TRBD1. Germline CDR1 is PRHDT and CDR2 is FYEKMQ (reference sequence). The CDR3 sequence is 15 residues long. After removal of 5 bases from V and 0 bases from J, the junction contained 4 bases not matched to a gene. The CDR3 DNA reads TGTGCCAGCAGCACGAGGGACAGGGGCTCCTACGAGCAGTACTTC. This gives the protein CASSTRDRGSYEQYF.

The chain combines TRBV19 with TRBJ1-1; TRBD1 is a possible D gene (6 bases). V was shortened by 7 bases and J by 0 bases, with 18 bases between the two germline ends. Germline loops: CDR1 LNHDA, CDR2 SQIVND (reference sequence). The CDR3 length is 16 residues. CDR3 sequence (DNA): TGTGCCAGTACCATTAGGGGGGGGCCCTTGAACACTGAAGCTTTCTTT. Amino acids: CASTIRGGPLNTEAFF. Together with reference TRBV19 and TRBJ1-1, the CDR3 gives the full variable domain: DGGITQSPKYLFRKEGQNVTLSCEQNLNHDAMYWYRQDPGQGLRLIYYSQIVNDFQKGDIAEGYSVSREKKESFPLTVTSAQKNPTAFYLCASTIRGGPLNTEAFFGQGTRLTVV.

V usage is TRBV5-1 and J usage is TRBJ2-5; possibly TRBD1 for D (6 bases). The CDR3 has 14 amino acids. The V and J ends lost 4 bases and 1 base respectively, with 11 bases between them. Germline V gives CDR1 SGHRS, CDR2 YFSETQ. CDR3 sequence reads: CASSVDSPQETQYF. The CDR3 bases are TGCGCCAGCAGCGTGGACAGCCCCCAAGAGACCCAGTACTTC.

J is TRBJ1-1 and V is TRBV20-1; D call uncertain. CDR1 is DFQATT and CDR2 is SNEGSKA in the germline V gene (reference sequence). The CDR3 length is 10 residues. DNA of the CDR3: TGCAGGGCAGGCTCTCCTTTCGCTTTCTTT. It translates to CRAGSPFAFF.

The V call is TRBV9, the J call TRBJ2-7; possibly TRBD1 for D (6 bases). The V end lost 0 bases, the J end lost 4 bases, and 11 bases lay between the germline ends. Germline-derived CDR1 and CDR2 are SGDLS and YYNGEE. The CDR3 is 14 amino acids. The CDR3 DNA follows: TGTGCCAGCAGCGTAGAGGGACAAGGGTACGAGCAGTACTTC. Translation gives CASSVEGQGYEQYF.

In this sample, this clone turned up a few times. This chain links TRBV7-9 with TRBJ1-2; tentative D call: TRBD1 (6 bases). The ends were cut back, 5 bases at V and 8 bases at J, with 15 bases in the middle. The CDR3 loop spans 13 amino acids. CDR1 and CDR2 from the germline V gene are SEHNR and FQNEAQ (reference sequence). The CDR3 region is CASSRFTGMGYTF. The CDR3 DNA reads as TGTGCCAGCAGCCGCTTTACAGGGATGGGCTACACCTTC.

This chain links TRBV9 with TRBJ2-6; the D gene is possibly TRBD1 (7 bases). Germline values: CDR1 SGDLS, CDR2 YYNGEE. V shed 4 bases and J shed 2 bases, with 16 bases lying between them. CDR3 length equals 17 residues. The CDR3: CASSYAQGGTGANVLTF. In DNA form, the CDR3 reads TGTGCCAGCAGCTATGCGCAGGGGGGCACTGGGGCCAACGTCCTGACTTTC.

V is TRBV7-8 and J is TRBJ2-7, with 9 bases that match TRBD1. The CDR3 extends over 17 amino acids. Germline loops: CDR1 SGHVS, CDR2 FQNEAQ. V was pared by 4 bases and J by 3 bases, with 13 bases of the junction left unmatched. CDR3 sequence: CASSSRTGVPPNYEQYF. The CDR3 nucleotides read TGTGCCAGCAGCTCGCGGACAGGGGTCCCTCCTAACTACGAGCAGTACTTC.

The V call is TRBV5-6, the J call TRBJ1-3; a possible D gene is TRBD1 (6 bases). The CDR3 length is 14 residues. V was trimmed by 1 base and J by 2 bases, leaving 7 bases between them. Looked up from germline, CDR1 is SGHDT and CDR2 is YYEEEE. DNA of the CDR3: TGTGCCAGCAGCTTGCGGACAGCTGGAAACACCATATATTTT. Translation gives CASSLRTAGNTIYF.

In its sample, this clone is medium-sized. This chain connects TRBV13 to TRBJ2-7; possible D gene TRBD1, 6 bases. Germline CDR1 PRHDT, CDR2 FYEKMQ (reference sequence). V was cut by 5 bases and J by 0 bases, with 11 bases left in between. The CDR3 spans 14 residues. The CDR3 DNA reads as TGTGCCAGCAGCCTTACAGGGTTCTCCTACGAGCAGTACTTC. It codes for CASSLTGFSYEQYF.

The CDR3 DNA reads TGTGCCAGCAGCGTCAGCTGGGCCGACTCCTACGAGCAGTACTTC. It translates to CASSVSWADSYEQYF. The V gene is TRBV9, the J gene TRBJ2-7; the D is unclear. The ends were cut back, 2 bases at V and 0 bases at J, with 12 bases in the middle. Germline lookup yields CDR1 SGDLS and CDR2 YYNGEE. CDR3 length: 15 residues.

The chain couples TRBV28 to TRBJ2-7; 9 bases agree with TRBD2. J gave up 2 bases and V 3 bases, and 2 bases lay outside the gene matches. Germline-derived CDR1 and CDR2 are MDHEN and SYDVKM. This CDR3 is 14 amino acids long. CDR3 loop: CASSLGGRAYEQYF. In nucleotides, the CDR3 is TGTGCCAGCAGTTTGGGCGGGAGGGCCTACGAGCAGTACTTC.

The V gene is TRBV7-2, the J gene TRBJ2-2; D not resolved. The CDR3 runs to 16 residues. The germline CDR1 and CDR2 sequences are SGHTA and FQGNSA. Between the trimmed V and J ends, which lost 2 bases and 0 bases, there was a span of 10 bases. CDR3: CASSLYAVSNTGELFF. The DNA of the CDR3 is TGTGCCAGCAGCTTATACGCAGTCTCGAACACCGGGGAGCTGTTTTTT.

The genes are TRBV25-1 and TRBJ1-5; D not resolved. From germline, CDR1 is MGHDK and CDR2 SYGVNS. Trimming pared 3 bases from V and 0 bases from J, leaving 6 bases between. The CDR3 sequence is 14 residues long. CDR3 residues: CASSDHLSNQPQHF. The DNA for the CDR3 is TGTGCCAGCAGTGATCATCTTAGCAATCAGCCCCAGCATTTT.

The chain joins TRBV9 to TRBJ2-5; 8 nucleotides agree with TRBD2. The V segment lost 0 bases and the J segment 2 bases; nucleotides outside the gene matches: 3. Germline V gene data show CDR1 as SGDLS and CDR2 as YYNGEE. This CDR3 contains 15 residues. The CDR3 reads CASSVALAGQETQYF. The DNA of the CDR3 is TGTGCCAGCAGCGTAGCTTTAGCGGGACAAGAGACCCAGTACTTC.

The rearrangement joins TRBV7-2 to TRBJ2-7, with TRBD1 matching 9 bases. CDR3 size: 18 residues. V lost 4 bases and J lost 1; bases outside the gene matches: 14. Germline CDR1 SGHTA, CDR2 FQGNSA. The CDR3 DNA is TGTGCCAGCAGCTCCCCCCGTCGGGACAGGGTGGGGTCCTACGAGCAGTACTTC. It is translated as CASSSPRRDRVGSYEQYF.

The chain recombines TRBV11-3 with TRBJ2-2; D ambiguous. V was trimmed by 3 bases and J by 4 bases, leaving 6 bases between them. Germline CDR1 and CDR2: SGHNT and YENEEA. The CDR3 totals 13 residues. Written as DNA, the CDR3 is TGTGCCAGCAGCTTGGGATTCACCGGGGAGCTGTTTTTT. Amino acid sequence: CASSLGFTGELFF.

The rearrangement links TRBV28 to TRBJ2-1; 9 nucleotides align to TRBD2. Germline lookup yields CDR1 MDHEN and CDR2 SYDVKM. This CDR3 is 17 amino acids long. V lost 4 bases to trimming and J lost 7 bases; unmatched junction nucleotides: 14. CDR3 loop: CASSSHLAGPTKNEQFF. The CDR3 DNA is TGTGCCAGCAGTTCCCACCTAGCGGGACCCACCAAAAATGAGCAGTTCTTC. Full variable domain (remainder filled in from reference TRBV28 and TRBJ2-1): DVKVTQSSRYLVKRTGEKVFLECVQDMDHENMFWYRQDPGLGLRLIYFSYDVKMKEKGDIPEGYSVSREKKERFSLILESASTNQTSMYLCASSSHLAGPTKNEQFFGPGTRLTVL.

V gene TRBV5-1 combines with J gene TRBJ2-7, with TRBD2 matching over 10 bases. This CDR3 has 15 amino acids. The germline CDR1 and CDR2 sequences are SGHRS and YFSETQ. The V segment lost 5 bases and the J segment 0 bases; nucleotides outside the gene matches: 5. The CDR3 region is CASRPTSGNSYEQYF. The CDR3 DNA reads as TGCGCCAGCAGGCCCACTAGCGGGAACTCCTACGAGCAGTACTTC.

This clone occurred once. The chain has TRBV29-1 and TRBJ2-5; TRBD1 matches at 10 bases. This CDR3 has 15 residues. J gave up 4 bases and V 6 bases, and 11 bases lay outside the gene matches. Germline CDR1 SQVTM, CDR2 ANQGSEA. The CDR3: CSVNQIRQGAETQYF. DNA for the CDR3: TGCAGCGTAAACCAAATACGACAGGGGGCAGAGACCCAGTACTTC.

The chain couples TRBV18 to TRBJ2-7; the match to TRBD2 covers 12 bases. Trimming removed 3 bases from V and 6 bases from J; junction bases left unmatched: 6. This CDR3 region has 15 residues. Germline lookup yields CDR1 KGHSH and CDR2 LQKENI. In nucleotides, the CDR3 is TGTGCCAGCTCACCCCCTAGCGGGAGGGCCTTCGAGCAGTACTTC. It codes for CASSPPSGRAFEQYF. The variable domain in full, completed from reference TRBV18 and TRBJ2-7, reads NAGVMQNPRHLVRRRGQEARLRCSPMKGHSHVYWYRQLPEEGLKFMVYLQKENIIDESGMPKERFSAEFPKEGPSILRIQQVVRGDSAAYFCASSPPSGRAFEQYFGPGTRLTVT.

The CDR3 is CASASNYGYTF. The CDR3 region has the DNA TGTGCCAGCGCAAGTAACTATGGCTACACCTTC. The gene calls are TRBV28 and TRBJ1-2; D is ambiguous. Trimming removed 8 bases from V and 1 base from J, with 5 bases in between. CDR1 is MDHEN and CDR2 is SYDVKM in the germline V gene. The CDR3 has 11 residues.

V is TRBV5-1 and J is TRBJ1-1; D not resolved. This CDR3 region has 14 residues. V was shortened by 0 bases and J by 0 bases, with 6 bases between the two germline ends. Germline values: CDR1 SGHRS, CDR2 YFSETQ. The CDR3 loop reads CASSLDGLNTEAFF. The CDR3 nucleotides are TGCGCCAGCAGCTTGGACGGACTGAACACTGAAGCTTTCTTT.

The chain links TRBV19 to TRBJ1-5; D may be TRBD1 (5 bases). The V gene's germline CDR1 is LNHDA and CDR2 SQIVND (reference sequence). V shed 3 bases and J shed 4 bases, with 13 bases lying between them. This CDR3 has 15 residues. The CDR3 DNA is TGTGCCAGTAGTATTTTGGGGGAGGGTAATCAGCCCCAGCATTTT. Translated: CASSILGEGNQPQHF.

The V and J genes are TRBV4-3 and TRBJ2-1, with 8 bases identical to TRBD2. With V trimmed by 2 bases and J by 6 bases, 6 bases remained unmatched. Looked up from germline, CDR1 is LGHNA and CDR2 is YSLEER. CDR3 length equals 15 residues. The chain's CDR3 is CASSQIQGLANEQFF. The CDR3 DNA reads as TGCGCCAGCAGCCAAATACAAGGACTAGCCAATGAGCAGTTCTTC.

The genes are TRBV6-1 and TRBJ2-5, with 7 positions matching TRBD1. After removal of 4 bases from V and 7 bases from J, the junction contained 12 bases not matched to a gene. The CDR3 has 15 residues. CDR1 MNHNS and CDR2 SASEGT come from the germline V gene. The CDR3, as DNA: TGTGCCAGCAGTGGGGGCAGGGGGAACCCATGGACCCAGTACTTC. It encodes CASSGGRGNPWTQYF.

This clone was observed once. The chain employs TRBV5-1 and TRBJ2-2; possibly TRBD2 for D (6 bases). The germline gives CDR1 SGHRS, CDR2 YFSETQ. V lost 5 bases to trimming and J lost 1 base, with 15 bases between them. This CDR3 comprises 16 residues. CDR3 DNA sequence: TGCGCCAGCAGGGAGGGTGCGGTAAGGAACACCGGGGAGCTGTTTTTT. This codes for CASREGAVRNTGELFF.

The V gene is TRBV13, the J gene TRBJ2-7; 9 nucleotides match TRBD2. There are 17 residues in the CDR3. CDR1 is PRHDT and CDR2 is FYEKMQ in the germline V gene (reference sequence). Germline trimming cut 5 bases from V and 1 base from J; bases unmatched to any gene: 12. The CDR3 loop is CASSPQVGSGGSYEQYF. The CDR3 DNA reads as TGTGCCAGCAGCCCCCAGGTTGGTAGCGGGGGATCCTACGAGCAGTACTTC.

The chain has TRBV18 and TRBJ1-2, with 7 nucleotides matching TRBD1. The V gene end was trimmed by 4 bases and the J gene end by 0 bases; junction bases not matched to a gene: 5. CDR1 and CDR2 from the germline V gene are KGHSH and LQKENI. CDR3 size: 15 residues. The CDR3 nucleotides are TGTGCCAGCTCACACAGACAGGGAACTAACTATGGCTACACCTTC. Amino acid sequence: CASSHRQGTNYGYTF. The complete variable domain, with remaining parts taken from reference TRBV18 and TRBJ1-2, reads NAGVMQNPRHLVRRRGQEARLRCSPMKGHSHVYWYRQLPEEGLKFMVYLQKENIIDESGMPKERFSAEFPKEGPSILRIQQVVRGDSAAYFCASSHRQGTNYGYTFGSGTRLTVV.

The chain combines TRBV5-1 with TRBJ2-7; 11 bases match TRBD2. The CDR3 spans 16 residues. V dropped 3 bases and J dropped 7; count of bases not matched to a gene: 12. Germline V CDR1 and CDR2: SGHRS, YFSETQ. The CDR3 coding sequence is TGCGCCAGCAGCTCCGGACTAGCGGGTCTCTTCTGGGAGCAGTACTTC. This encodes CASSSGLAGLFWEQYF.